This is a list of T cell receptor beta chains from one sample in a study of blood T cell repertoires in COVID-19. Method: immunoSEQ multiplex PCR; TCRdb's copy keeps in-frame clones and lacks some. The table has some 420,000 clones, 80% to 90% seen once. Sequences were obtained from PBMCs or T cells enriched from blood (not recorded which). These receptors originate from a man younger than 45 who had recovered from COVID-19. The conserved cysteine and the conserved F or W are not part of the CDR3 here.

v_gene	len	j_gene	CDR3aa
TRBV7-6	11	TRBJ1-2	ASSDRDRRGYT
TRBV5-1	16	TRBJ1-5	ASSLGTGEYYSNQPQH
TRBV10-3	11	TRBJ1-2	AISPTGGNGYT
TRBV29-1	14	TRBJ2-1	SVEDLVPRAHNEQF
TRBV6-5	13	TRBJ2-2	ASLGWQGGTGELF
TRBV11-2	15	TRBJ2-1	ASSPLTSGGPYNEQF
TRBV5-1	11	TRBJ2-7	ASSGRVIGEQY
TRBV5-1	13	TRBJ2-7	ASSPRQGTTYEQY
TRBV4-2	14	TRBJ2-1	ASSQVASSGAKKQF
TRBV5-1	15	TRBJ2-3	ASSTGASGRRTDTQY
TRBV7-6	11	TRBJ2-3	ASSPVNTDTQY
TRBV4-2	13	TRBJ2-7	ASSQTAGGDYEQY
TRBV6-5	12	TRBJ2-2	ASVTLTGTGELF
TRBV30	14	TRBJ1-1	AWSIRRGSTNTEAF
TRBV18	14	TRBJ2-7	ASSSWTSGKSYEQY
TRBV3-1/TRBV3-2	14	TRBJ1-2	ASSQETGVRDYGYT
TRBV4-1	12	TRBJ1-2	ASSRTGTLYGYT
TRBV6-4	14	TRBJ2-6	ASSGQASSGANVLT
TRBV7-3	14	TRBJ2-3	ASSFVGGAATDTQY
TRBV5-1	13	TRBJ2-3	ASTPGWEFTDTQY
TRBV28	10	TRBJ2-1	ASSLTRDEQF
TRBV2	16	TRBJ2-1	ASSTRTSGSDYYNEQF
TRBV30	12	TRBJ2-1	AWRGQTSRHEQF
TRBV6-5	12	TRBJ2-1	ASSYVGGWNEQF
TRBV27	16	TRBJ2-5	ASSLSGGGLRSGETQY
TRBV12-2	11	TRBJ1-2	ASRFSRGYGYT
TRBV10-1	13	TRBJ2-3	ASSDVAGVTDTQY